One sample yielded the 29 T cell receptor beta chains listed below, sequenced in a study of cytomegalovirus exposure and HLA in healthy donors (TCRdb year 2017). Libraries came from the immunoSEQ multiplex PCR assay. TCRdb took over this immuneACCESS table, retaining in-frame rearrangements with V and J assigned. Such tables are incomplete; in checked studies, under half of the missing clones stem from an unresolved V gene, and the remainder is unexplained. The sample table contains about 160,000 clones; only one count was recorded for roughly nine tenths of them. Under 13% of the sample goes to the ten largest clones. Sample: PBMCs. The source is a woman aged 18-29 years in good health and CMV-seropositive.

Here the CDR3 reads CASSRTESDTGYTF. For the CDR3, the DNA is TGTGCCAGCAGTCGGACAGAGAGTGACACTGGCTACACCTTC. The chain combines TRBV6-1 with TRBJ1-2, with D perhaps matching TRBD1 (6 bases). The CDR3 is made up of 14 amino acids. Germline lookup yields CDR1 MNHNS and CDR2 SASEGT. The ends were cut back, 5 bases at V and 7 bases at J, with 17 bases in the middle.

CDR3 bases: TGTGCCAGCAAGGCAGGGGGCGCTTCCGAGCAGTACTTC. This gives the protein CASKAGGASEQYF. The chain recombines TRBV2 with TRBJ2-7; TRBD1 aligns across 8 bases. CDR1 SNHLY and CDR2 FYNNEI come from the germline V gene. The J segment lost 6 bases and the V segment lost 7 bases, leaving 8 bases of the junction unmatched. The CDR3 is 13 residues long.

This chain uses TRBV18 with TRBJ2-7; TRBD2 matches 9 bases. The V segment lost 0 bases and the J segment 3 bases; nucleotides outside the gene matches: 3. This CDR3 comprises 15 residues. CDR1 is KGHSH and CDR2 is LQKENI in the germline V gene. The CDR3 DNA sequence: TGTGCCAGCTCACCACCGGGACTAGCAGACTACGAGCAGTACTTC. Its protein product is CASSPPGLADYEQYF.

The V call is TRBV28, the J call TRBJ2-7; TRBD2 aligns across 16 bases. The V gene's germline CDR1 is MDHEN and CDR2 SYDVKM. This CDR3 is built from 18 residues. Germline trimming cut 6 bases from V and 1 base from J; bases unmatched to any gene: 9. The CDR3 DNA sequence: TGTGCCAGCAGCCTAACCGGGACTAGCGGGAGGGCATCCTACGAGCAGTACTTC. This sequence encodes CASSLTGTSGRASYEQYF.

The chain uses TRBV27 and TRBJ2-5; 15 bases align to TRBD2. The ends lost 5 bases at V and 2 bases at J; junction bases unmatched: 12. The CDR3 length is 19 residues. Germline V lookup: CDR1 MNHEY, CDR2 SMNVEV (reference sequence). The CDR3 region is CASSLEPGLAGGDQETQYF. CDR3 coding DNA: TGTGCCAGCAGTCTCGAGCCGGGACTAGCGGGAGGTGATCAAGAGACCCAGTACTTC.

This rearrangement joins TRBV6-1 to TRBJ1-3; D unresolved. This CDR3 contains 14 residues. Germline V gene sequence: CDR1 MNHNS, CDR2 SASEGT. Between the trimmed V and J ends, which lost 6 bases and 0 bases, there was a span of 9 bases. CDR3 nucleotide sequence: TGTGCCAGCAGCCAAACAGACTCTGGAAACACCATATATTTT. It specifies CASSQTDSGNTIYF.

This chain joins TRBV30 and TRBJ1-3; D is uncertain. CDR3 length: 14 amino acids. V lost 5 bases, J lost 3 bases, and 14 bases lay in between. CDR1 GTSNPN and CDR2 SVGIG come from the germline V gene (reference sequence). The CDR3 loop reads CAWDAGGLGNTIYF. In nucleotides, the CDR3 is TGTGCCTGGGACGCGGGTGGCCTTGGAAACACCATATATTTT.

Only a few counts were recorded for this clone. The V call is TRBV2, the J call TRBJ1-3; D ambiguous. V was shortened by 2 bases and J by 4 bases, with 3 bases between the two germline ends. The germline gives CDR1 SNHLY, CDR2 FYNNEI. The CDR3 loop spans 12 amino acids. This chain's CDR3 is CASSESGNTIYF. The CDR3, as DNA: TGTGCCAGCAGTGAAAGCGGAAACACCATATATTTT.

This rearrangement joins TRBV7-2 to TRBJ2-7, with D possibly TRBD1 on 5 matching bases. Germline CDR1 reads SGHTA; CDR2 reads FQGNSA. The V end lost 5 bases, the J end lost 2 bases, and 13 bases lay between the germline ends. This CDR3 comprises 14 residues. The CDR3 sequence is CASSVQESPYEQYF. For the CDR3, the DNA is TGTGCCAGCAGCGTACAGGAATCTCCCTACGAGCAGTACTTC. The full variable domain, rest sourced from reference TRBV7-2 and TRBJ2-7, is GAGVSQSPSNKVTEKGKDVELRCDPISGHTALYWYRQSLGQGLEFLIYFQGNSAPDKSGLPSDRFSAERTGGSVSTLTIQRTQQEDSAVYLCASSVQESPYEQYFGPGTRLTVT.

The V gene is TRBV6-5, the J gene TRBJ1-1, with 7 bases identical to TRBD1. Germline trimming cut 4 bases from V and 1 base from J; bases unmatched to any gene: 6. The CDR3 has 15 amino acids. Germline-derived CDR1 and CDR2 are MNHEY and SVGAGI. The DNA for the CDR3 is TGTGCCAGCAGTTTCCAGTGGACAGGGAACACTGAAGCTTTCTTT. It is translated as CASSFQWTGNTEAFF.

This clone was counted a single time. V gene TRBV28 combines with J gene TRBJ2-2, with 7 bases lining up with TRBD1. Per the germline V gene, CDR1 is MDHEN and CDR2 is SYDVKM. The CDR3 is 15 amino acids. V lost 5 bases and J lost 4; bases outside the gene matches: 7. In nucleotides, the CDR3 is TGTGCCAGCAGTCGGACAGGTCGGAGCACCGGGGAGCTGTTTTTT. This translates into CASSRTGRSTGELFF.

This chain joins TRBV9 and TRBJ1-5; 7 nucleotides match TRBD1. Germline V gene sequence: CDR1 SGDLS, CDR2 YYNGEE. Trimming removed 3 bases from V and 5 bases from J; junction bases left unmatched: 5. This CDR3 has 14 amino acids. The CDR3: CASSGQGGDQPQHF. The CDR3 bases are TGTGCCAGCAGCGGACAGGGTGGCGATCAGCCCCAGCATTTT.

The rearrangement uses TRBV29-1 and TRBJ2-5; D uncertain. The germline V gene has CDR1 SQVTM and CDR2 ANQGSEA. CDR3 length: 14 amino acids. Deletions cut 3 bases from V and 2 bases from J, with 13 bases between. The CDR3: CSVDGTNAQETQYF. CDR3 sequence (DNA): TGCAGCGTTGATGGCACTAACGCGCAAGAGACCCAGTACTTC. Variable domain in full (rest from reference TRBV29-1 and TRBJ2-5): SAVISQKPSRDICQRGTSLTIQCQVDSQVTMMFWYRQQPGQSLTLIATANQGSEATYESGFVIDKFPISRPNLTFSTLTVSNMSPEDSSIYLCSVDGTNAQETQYFGPGTRLLVL.

This rearrangement joins TRBV5-4 to TRBJ2-3, with TRBD2 matching over 12 bases. The junction had 9 bases not matched to a gene; V was cut back by 5 bases and J by 2 bases. This CDR3 contains 17 residues. Looked up from germline, CDR1 is SGHNT and CDR2 is YYREEE (reference sequence). The CDR3 DNA is TGTGCCAGCAGTTCCGGGACTAGCGGGTTTAACACAGATACGCAGTATTTT. This codes for CASSSGTSGFNTDTQYF.

V usage is TRBV5-6 and J usage is TRBJ2-7, with D maybe TRBD1 (6 bases). Trimming took 1 base from V and 2 from J, leaving 10 bases between them. There are 14 residues in the CDR3. CDR1 is SGHDT and CDR2 is YYEEEE in the germline V gene. This CDR3 is CASSLLQGTYEQYF. The CDR3 DNA follows: TGTGCCAGCAGCTTGCTTCAGGGGACCTACGAGCAGTACTTC.

This chain connects TRBV11-2 to TRBJ2-7; perhaps TRBD2 as D (5 bases). Trimming removed 1 base from V and 7 bases from J, with 17 bases in between. The germline CDR1 and CDR2 sequences are SGHAT and FQNNGV. The CDR3 extends over 15 amino acids. The CDR3 region is CASSLGAGLMGEQYF. CDR3 in DNA: TGTGCCAGCAGCTTAGGGGCGGGCCTGATGGGGGAGCAGTACTTC. Full variable domain (rest looked up from reference TRBV11-2 and TRBJ2-7): EAGVAQSPRYKIIEKRQSVAFWCNPISGHATLYWYQQILGQGPKLLIQFQNNGVVDDSQLPKDRFSAERLKGVDSTLKIQPAKLEDSAVYLCASSLGAGLMGEQYFGPGTRLTVT.

The CDR3 DNA reads TGTGCCAGCAGCGTTGGGGGGGCCGAGCAGTACTTC. This encodes CASSVGGAEQYF. The chain joins TRBV9 to TRBJ2-7; perhaps TRBD2 as D (7 bases). Trimming removed 2 bases from V and 6 bases from J, with 9 bases in between. The CDR3 runs to 12 residues. Germline V gene data show CDR1 as SGDLS and CDR2 as YYNGEE.

The chain is built from TRBV19 and TRBJ2-2, with TRBD2 matching over 10 bases. Germline V gene sequence: CDR1 LNHDA, CDR2 SQIVND (reference sequence). Germline trimming cut 6 bases from V and 3 bases from J; bases unmatched to any gene: 7. The CDR3 spans 16 residues. The CDR3 loop reads CASREREGRHTGELFF. The CDR3 coding sequence is TGTGCCAGTAGAGAGCGGGAGGGCCGACACACCGGGGAGCTGTTTTTT.

The V and J genes are TRBV30 and TRBJ1-2, with D perhaps TRBD1 (5 bases). V was clipped by 2 bases and J by 3 bases, with 10 bases between them. This CDR3 spans 13 amino acids. CDR1 is GTSNPN and CDR2 is SVGIG in the germline V gene (reference sequence). CDR3 sequence reads: CAWSMGGDYGYTF. The CDR3 DNA sequence: TGTGCCTGGAGTATGGGGGGTGACTATGGCTACACCTTC.

In regard to this clone: The same CDR3 arises from other DNA sequences in this sample as well. V and J are TRBV30 and TRBJ1-1; D is possibly TRBD1 (5 bases). The CDR3 is 12 residues long. V gave up 3 bases and J gave up 3 bases, with 8 bases separating them. In germline, CDR1 is GTSNPN, CDR2 SVGIG (reference sequence). The DNA for the CDR3 is TGTGCCTGGAGCGGACACCACACTGAAGCTTTCTTT. It specifies CAWSGHHTEAFF.

This clone was detected only a few times. Other DNA sequences from this sample encode an identical CDR3 as well. V is TRBV30 and J is TRBJ1-5; D is ambiguous. The ends were cut back, 1 base at V and 2 bases at J, with 9 bases in the middle. Germline V gene sequence: CDR1 GTSNPN, CDR2 SVGIG (reference sequence). The CDR3 spans 14 residues. DNA of the CDR3: TGTGCCTGGAGTGAAGGTCAGGGCAATCAGCCCCAGCATTTT. This translates into CAWSEGQGNQPQHF.

V and J are TRBV5-6 and TRBJ1-2; D ambiguous. CDR1 is SGHDT and CDR2 is YYEEEE in the germline V gene. Trimming removed 6 bases at V and 4 bases at J, with 19 bases between. This CDR3 has 15 residues. CDR3 DNA sequence: TGTGCCAGCACTCTCGACAATCGCGCCCTCTATGGCTACACCTTC. Protein: CASTLDNRALYGYTF.

The chain employs TRBV28 and TRBJ1-2; no reliable D call. CDR1 and CDR2 from the germline V gene are MDHEN and SYDVKM. With 4 bases removed from V and 3 bases from J, the gap between germline ends came to 15 bases. CDR3 length equals 15 residues. The CDR3 bases are TGTGCCAGCAGTTCTTTGGAGGGCGGGGACTATGGCTACACCTTC. This translates into CASSSLEGGDYGYTF.

This clone was seen a few times. V is TRBV5-4 and J is TRBJ2-1; 7 positions match TRBD2. The CDR3 has 13 residues. Germline CDR1 SGHNT, CDR2 YYREEE (reference sequence). V lost 4 bases, J lost 7 bases, and 5 bases stayed unmatched. The CDR3 DNA follows: TGTGCCAGCAGCCCAACGGGGGGTAATGAGCAGTTCTTC. This gives the protein CASSPTGGNEQFF.

The gene calls are TRBV6-5 and TRBJ2-1; TRBD2 matches 7 bases. The CDR3 runs to 14 residues. With V trimmed by 3 bases and J by 3 bases, 2 bases remained unmatched. CDR1 is MNHEY, CDR2 SVGAGI, per germline. The CDR3 loop is CASSYGGDYNEQFF. DNA of the CDR3: TGTGCCAGCAGTTATGGGGGGGACTACAATGAGCAGTTCTTC.

The count of this clone is one. The rearrangement links TRBV25-1 to TRBJ1-1, with 8 bases matching TRBD1. The ends lost 11 bases at V and 5 bases at J; junction bases unmatched: 7. The CDR3 contains 12 residues. Germline V gene data show CDR1 as MGHDK and CDR2 as SYGVNS. In nucleotides, the CDR3 is TGTGCCGCCGGACAGGGAGGGACTGAAGCTTTCTTT. Protein: CAAGQGGTEAFF.

The chain carries TRBV19 and TRBJ2-1, with TRBD2 as a possible D gene (5 bases). The CDR3 sequence is 15 residues long. Per germline, CDR1 LNHDA and CDR2 SQIVND (reference sequence). Between the trimmed V and J ends, which lost 3 bases and 7 bases, there was a span of 16 bases. The CDR3 DNA sequence: TGTGCCAGTAGTATTCCGGGATCTCAAGGGAATGAGCAGTTCTTC. Its translation is CASSIPGSQGNEQFF. Looking up the rest from reference TRBV19 and TRBJ2-1 gives the full variable domain: DGGITQSPKYLFRKEGQNVTLSCEQNLNHDAMYWYRQDPGQGLRLIYYSQIVNDFQKGDIAEGYSVSREKKESFPLTVTSAQKNPTAFYLCASSIPGSQGNEQFFGPGTRLTVL.

The chain is built from TRBV6-5 and TRBJ2-1; TRBD2 aligns across 12 bases. The germline V gene encodes CDR1 MNHEY and CDR2 SVGAGI. CDR3 length: 15 amino acids. Trimming cost V 5 bases and J 8 bases; bases outside gene matches: 7. CDR3 amino acids: CASSPRLAGVYEQFF. As DNA, the CDR3 is TGTGCCAGCAGTCCACGACTAGCGGGAGTATATGAGCAGTTCTTC.

The rearrangement links TRBV5-5 to TRBJ1-2, with 7 bases identical to TRBD1. Trimming took 8 bases from V and 6 from J; bases not matched to a gene: 7. The CDR3 has 12 amino acids. Germline lookup yields CDR1 SGHKS and CDR2 YYEKEE (reference sequence). CDR3: CASSLDRDGYTF. CDR3 nucleotides: TGTGCCAGTTCACTCGACAGGGATGGCTACACCTTC.